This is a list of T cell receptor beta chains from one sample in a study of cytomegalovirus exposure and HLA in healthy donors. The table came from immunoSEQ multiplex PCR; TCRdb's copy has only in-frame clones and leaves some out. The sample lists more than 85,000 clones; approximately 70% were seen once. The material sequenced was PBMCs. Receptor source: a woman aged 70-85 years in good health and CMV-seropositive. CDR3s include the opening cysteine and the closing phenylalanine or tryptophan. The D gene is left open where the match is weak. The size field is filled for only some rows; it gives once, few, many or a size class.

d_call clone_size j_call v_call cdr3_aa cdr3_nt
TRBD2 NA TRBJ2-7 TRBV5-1 CASSLAISGGLVYEQYF TGCGCCAGCAGCTTGGCCATAAGCGGGGGGCTGGTCTACGAGCAGTACTTC
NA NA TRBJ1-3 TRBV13 CASSLEGGSGNTIYF TGTGCCAGCAGCTTAGAAGGGGGATCTGGAAACACCATATATTTT
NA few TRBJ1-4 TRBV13 CASSLWREKLFF TGTGCCAGCAGCTTATGGCGGGAAAAACTGTTTTTT
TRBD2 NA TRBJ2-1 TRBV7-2 CASSSSGGSYNEQFF TGTGCCAGCAGTTCTAGCGGGGGCTCCTACAATGAGCAGTTCTTC
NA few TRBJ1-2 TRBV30 CAWSVRGNYYGYTF TGTGCCTGGAGTGTACGGGGGAATTACTATGGCTACACCTTC
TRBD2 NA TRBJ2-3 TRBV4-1 CASSQDQAGGIWTDTQYF TGCGCCAGCAGCCAAGATCAAGCGGGGGGGATATGGACAGATACGCAGTATTTT
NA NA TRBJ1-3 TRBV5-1 CASSLDGLSRSGNTIYF TGCGCCAGCAGCTTGGATGGACTGTCACGCTCTGGAAACACCATATATTTT
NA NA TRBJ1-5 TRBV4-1 CASSQEGRGNNQPQHF TGCGCCAGCAGCCAAGAAGGCAGGGGAAACAATCAGCCCCAGCATTTT
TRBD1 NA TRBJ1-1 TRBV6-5 CASSPTDRVLTEAFF TGTGCCAGCAGTCCAACTGACAGGGTTTTAACTGAAGCTTTCTTT
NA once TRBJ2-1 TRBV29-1 CSVDSVNNEQFF TGCAGCGTTGACTCGGTAAATAATGAGCAGTTCTTC
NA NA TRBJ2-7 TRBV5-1 CASSSDADSPPYEQYF TGCGCCAGCAGCTCGGACGCCGACAGCCCACCCTACGAGCAGTACTTC
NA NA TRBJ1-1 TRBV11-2 CASSLQGKNTEAFF TGTGCCAGCAGCTTGCAGGGGAAGAACACTGAAGCTTTCTTT
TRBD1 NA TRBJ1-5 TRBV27 CASRGQGGDQPQHF TGTGCCAGCAGGGGACAGGGGGGGGATCAGCCCCAGCATTTT
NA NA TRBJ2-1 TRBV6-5 CASREGGALDEQFF TGTGCCAGCAGGGAGGGGGGGGCTTTGGATGAGCAGTTCTTC
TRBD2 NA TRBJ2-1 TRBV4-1 CASSQDSGAYNEQFF TGCGCCAGCAGCCAAGATAGCGGGGCCTACAATGAGCAGTTCTTC
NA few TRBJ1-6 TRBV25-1 CASSESGSRPPLHF TGTGCCAGCAGTGAATCAGGGTCCCGCCCACCCCTCCACTTT
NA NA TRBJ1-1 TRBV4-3 CASSQGGQGRTEAFF TGCGCCAGCAGCCAAGGGGGCCAGGGGCGGACTGAAGCTTTCTTT
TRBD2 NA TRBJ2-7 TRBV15 CATSRDPTGGAEEQYF TGTGCCACCAGCAGAGATCCCACCGGGGGGGCGGAGGAGCAGTACTTC
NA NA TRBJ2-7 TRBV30 CAWSVLEGGVEQYF TGTGCCTGGAGTGTCCTAGAGGGGGGGGTGGAGCAGTACTTC
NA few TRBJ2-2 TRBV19 CASSANRATGELFF TGTGCCAGTAGTGCCAACAGGGCCACCGGGGAGCTGTTTTTT
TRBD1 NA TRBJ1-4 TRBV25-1 CASSSPRRDSEKLFF TGTGCCAGCAGTTCTCCTCGCCGGGACAGTGAAAAACTGTTTTTT
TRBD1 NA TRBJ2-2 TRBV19 CASSTRQGNGELFF TGTGCCAGTAGTACCCGACAGGGCAACGGGGAGCTGTTTTTT
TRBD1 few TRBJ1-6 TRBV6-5 CASSYYGQGGSPLHF TGTGCCAGCAGTTACTACGGACAGGGGGGCTCACCCCTCCACTTT
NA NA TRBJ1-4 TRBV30 CAWSRTAYNEKLFF TGTGCCTGGAGTCGGACAGCCTATAATGAAAAACTGTTTTTT
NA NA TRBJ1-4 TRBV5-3 CARSLARTGEKLFF TGTGCCAGAAGCTTGGCGAGGACGGGGGAAAAACTGTTTTTT
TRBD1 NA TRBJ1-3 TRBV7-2 CASSVGQGNGNTIYF TGTGCCAGCAGCGTAGGACAGGGGAACGGAAACACCATATATTTT
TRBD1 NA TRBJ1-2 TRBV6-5 CASSPDRVNGYTF TGTGCCAGCAGTCCCGACAGGGTAAATGGCTACACCTTC
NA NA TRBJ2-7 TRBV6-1 CASSEVGHRVFNEQYF TGTGCCAGCAGTGAGGTGGGACACAGGGTATTCAACGAGCAGTACTTC